Below, 10 T cell receptor beta chains from the same sample are listed, as sequenced in a study of response to subunit inactivated influenza vaccine. TCRdb ran MiXCR on the RT-PCR reads and lists one entry per CDR3 protein. The top ten clones hold 7.8% of a sample with about 240,000 distinct CDR3 sequences, more than 10% of them seen once. The input for sequencing was non-naive T cells sorted from PBMCs, taken roughly 15 days before vaccination. The source of these receptors is a man aged 50 to 60 who received an inactivated influenza vaccine.

This clonotype came up a few times. The rearrangement joins TRBV29-1 to TRBJ2-7; 9 bases map to TRBD1. V was clipped by 4 bases and J by 3 bases; unmatched bases: 7. The CDR3 extends over 14 amino acids. Germline V lookup: CDR1 SQVTM, CDR2 ANQGSEA. The CDR3 coding sequence is TGCAGCGTTGGAGGGACAGGGCAGGTCTACGAGCAGTACTTC. The encoded protein is CSVGGTGQVYEQYF.

V is TRBV9 and J is TRBJ2-3; D ambiguous. CDR3 length: 16 residues. The germline gives CDR1 SGDLS, CDR2 YYNGEE. The ends were cut back, 3 bases at V and 4 bases at J, with 18 bases in the middle. The CDR3: CASSAPGSPTADTQYF. DNA for the CDR3: TGTGCCAGCAGCGCGCCCGGGTCTCCCACCGCAGATACGCAGTATTTT. The full variable domain, completed using reference TRBV9 and TRBJ2-3, is DSGVTQTPKHLITATGQRVTLRCSPRSGDLSVYWYQQSLDQGLQFLIQYYNGEERAKGNILERFSAQQFPDLHSELNLSSLELGDSALYFCASSAPGSPTADTQYFGPGTRLTVL.

At least ten counts were recorded for this clonotype. This chain links TRBV12-3 or TRBV12-4 with TRBJ1-4; 7 bases map to TRBD1. CDR3 length equals 14 residues. V lost 6 bases and J lost 10; bases outside the gene matches: 11. The CDR3 region has the DNA TGTGCCAGCAGCCCCGGGACAGTTGACGGAAAACTGTTTTTT. This encodes CASSPGTVDGKLFF.

The chain links TRBV18 to TRBJ2-1; 7 bases are a match to TRBD1. This CDR3 region has 16 residues. CDR1 is KGHSH and CDR2 is LQKENI in the germline V gene. V lost 2 bases, J lost 0 bases, and 4 bases stayed unmatched. DNA of the CDR3: TGTGCCAGCTCACCAAGGGGGCAAAGCTCCTACAATGAGCAGTTCTTC. Amino acids: CASSPRGQSSYNEQFF. The full variable domain, rest sourced from reference TRBV18 and TRBJ2-1, is NAGVMQNPRHLVRRRGQEARLRCSPMKGHSHVYWYRQLPEEGLKFMVYLQKENIIDESGMPKERFSAEFPKEGPSILRIQQVVRGDSAAYFCASSPRGQSSYNEQFFGPGTRLTVL.

This clonotype was found a few times. The rearrangement links TRBV20-1 to TRBJ1-1; 9 bases line up with TRBD1. The CDR3 loop spans 13 amino acids. Germline values: CDR1 DFQATT, CDR2 SNEGSKA (reference sequence). The V segment lost 1 base and the J segment 6 bases; nucleotides outside the gene matches: 3. CDR3 sequence (DNA): TGCAGTGCTAGAGGGGACAGGGTCTCTGAAGCTTTCTTT. Protein sequence: CSARGDRVSEAFF.

This clonotype was picked up many times. Here the CDR3 DNA reads TGCAGCGTTGATTCAGGGACCCGGGAGACCCAGTACTTC. The encoded protein is CSVDSGTRETQYF. This chain uses TRBV29-1 with TRBJ2-5, with D perhaps matching TRBD1 or TRBD2 (5 bases each). Germline V lookup: CDR1 SQVTM, CDR2 ANQGSEA. There are 13 residues in the CDR3. The V end lost 3 bases, the J end lost 5 bases, and 13 bases lay between the germline ends.

This chain uses TRBV18 with TRBJ2-2; 15 bases are a match to TRBD2. The CDR3 consists of 19 residues. Germline CDR1 reads KGHSH; CDR2 reads LQKENI. Trimming took 2 bases from V and 0 from J; bases not matched to a gene: 4. The DNA of the CDR3 is TGTGCCAGCTCACCAAGGGGACTAGCGGGAGGAACGAACACCGGGGAGCTGTTTTTT. Protein: CASSPRGLAGGTNTGELFF.

A few counts support this clonotype. The chain joins TRBV14 to TRBJ2-1; 16 nucleotides match TRBD2. V shed 7 bases, J shed 7 bases, and the junction held 7 bases outside the gene matches. Germline values: CDR1 SGHDN, CDR2 FVKESK. This CDR3 spans 16 amino acids. The CDR3 region is CASNAPGLAGGNEQFF. CDR3 coding DNA: TGTGCCAGCAACGCGCCGGGACTAGCGGGGGGGAATGAGCAGTTCTTC.

In this sample, this clonotype turned up a few times. Here the CDR3 reads CASSLGTSIGELFF. The CDR3 DNA follows: TGTGCCAGCAGCTTAGGGACTAGTATCGGGGAGCTGTTTTTT. V usage is TRBV11-3 and J usage is TRBJ2-2; the match to TRBD2 covers 7 bases. Unmatched junction bases numbered 3, after V lost 1 base and J lost 7 bases. CDR1 is SGHNT, CDR2 YENEEA, per germline. CDR3 size: 14 residues.

The chain recombines TRBV6-1 with TRBJ1-2; 9 bases are a match to TRBD1. The CDR3 loop spans 15 amino acids. V lost 6 bases and J lost 2; bases outside the gene matches: 7. In germline, CDR1 is MNHNS, CDR2 SASEGT. As DNA, the CDR3 is TGTGCCAGCAGAGTGCGACAGGGGGAAAACTATGGCTACACCTTC. Protein sequence: CASRVRQGENYGYTF.